This T cell receptor (beta chain) was documented in a study of cytomegalovirus exposure and HLA in healthy donors. CDR1 is SGHRS, CDR2 YFSETQ, per germline. Losses at the gene ends were 1 base for V and 1 base for J; bases not matched to a gene: 0. CDR3 size: 14 residues. Primers for the PCR totalled 60 Vbeta and 13 Jbeta. TCRdb's copy holds only in-frame clones and misses some; the assay was immunoSEQ multiplex PCR. The table includes about 160,000 clones, 65% to 85% detected once. As regards this clone: The same CDR3 also results from other DNA sequences found in this sample.

Source material: PBMCs. The sequence was obtained from a woman aged 50 to 65 in good health and CMV-seropositive. The J gene is TRBJ2-5, the V gene TRBV5-1, with 8 bases matching TRBD1. The DNA of the CDR3 is TGCGCCAGCAGCTTGACAGGGGGCCAAGAGACCCAGTACTTC. Protein product: CASSLTGGQETQYF.